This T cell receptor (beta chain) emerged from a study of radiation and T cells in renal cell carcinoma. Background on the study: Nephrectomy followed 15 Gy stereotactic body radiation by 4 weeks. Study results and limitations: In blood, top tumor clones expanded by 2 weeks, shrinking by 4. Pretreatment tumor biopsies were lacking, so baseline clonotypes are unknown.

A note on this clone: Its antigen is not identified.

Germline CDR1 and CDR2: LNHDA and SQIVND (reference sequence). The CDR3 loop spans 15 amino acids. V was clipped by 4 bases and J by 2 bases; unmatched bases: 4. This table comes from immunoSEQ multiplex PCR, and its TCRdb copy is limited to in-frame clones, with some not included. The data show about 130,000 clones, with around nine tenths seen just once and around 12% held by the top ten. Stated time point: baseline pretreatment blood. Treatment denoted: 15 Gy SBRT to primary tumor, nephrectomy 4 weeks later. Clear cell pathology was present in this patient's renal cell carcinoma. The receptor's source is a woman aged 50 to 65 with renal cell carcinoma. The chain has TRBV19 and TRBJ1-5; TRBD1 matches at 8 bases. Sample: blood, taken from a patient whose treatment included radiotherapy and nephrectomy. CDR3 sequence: CASSKSTGGNQPQHF. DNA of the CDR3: TGTGCCAGTAGTAAATCGACAGGGGGCAATCAGCCCCAGCATTTT.